This T cell receptor beta chain was identified in a study of vaccination and CD4 T cells after COVID-19. At the level of the study: Control cultures used a CEFX viral epitope pool, an HIV-1 Nef peptide pool, or no peptide.

For this clonotype: What it recognizes is unknown.

Cultured CD4+ T cell DNA was sequenced using the Oncomine TCR Beta short-read assay. TCRdb recomputed calls from the PCR reads with MiXCR, one row per CDR3 protein. The sample lists over 20,000 distinct CDR3 sequences; around two fifths were seen once. Treatment defined: approximately nine-day PBMC culture with coronavirus spike peptide pools or control peptides (ViraFEST assay). V lost 6 bases and J lost 0, with 25 bases in between. In germline, CDR1 is SGHRS, CDR2 YFSETQ. The CDR3 is made up of 19 amino acids. The specimen sequenced was CD4+ T cells from blood, cultured in vitro. This chain uses TRBV5-1 with TRBJ2-1; TRBD2 might be the D (6 bases). The sequence came from a human donor who had recovered from COVID-19. Here the CDR3 reads CASTGTGDMAGSSYNEQFF. Written as DNA, the CDR3 is TGCGCCAGCACGGGGACGGGGGATATGGCAGGTAGCTCCTACAATGAGCAGTTCTTC.